These 26 T cell receptor beta chains came from one sample sequenced in a study of blood T cell repertoires in COVID-19. Method: immunoSEQ multiplex PCR; TCRdb's copy keeps in-frame clones and lacks some. In the table there are roughly 300,000 clones, roughly nine tenths of which are singletons. Material for sequencing was peripheral blood. The receptors shown here come from a woman aged 25 to 39 with COVID-19, enrolled during active disease.

V is TRBV11-2 and J is TRBJ1-3; TRBD1 is a possible D gene (5 bases). The V end was cut by 0 bases, the J end by 8 bases, with 20 bases between. The CDR3 sequence is 17 residues long. Germline V lookup: CDR1 SGHAT, CDR2 FQNNGV. CDR3 protein: CASSLEAGLLLGDTIYF. As DNA, the CDR3 is TGTGCCAGCAGCTTAGAAGCGGGATTACTTCTAGGGGACACCATATATTTT.

The rearrangement joins TRBV18 to TRBJ1-6; D remains ambiguous. Germline values: CDR1 KGHSH, CDR2 LQKENI. This CDR3 comprises 15 residues. Trimming left V 0 bases short and J 5 bases short, with 8 bases between. CDR3 nucleotide sequence: TGTGCCAGCTCACCACCGGCGGGCAATAATTCACCCCTCCACTTT. Its protein product is CASSPPAGNNSPLHF. Based on the CDR3 plus reference TRBV18 and TRBJ1-6, the full variable domain is NAGVMQNPRHLVRRRGQEARLRCSPMKGHSHVYWYRQLPEEGLKFMVYLQKENIIDESGMPKERFSAEFPKEGPSILRIQQVVRGDSAAYFCASSPPAGNNSPLHFGNGTRLTVT.

The chain uses TRBV19 and TRBJ1-5; weak D call: TRBD1 (5 bases). CDR1 LNHDA and CDR2 SQIVND come from the germline V gene (reference sequence). This CDR3 has 13 amino acids. Trimming removed 10 bases at V and 2 bases at J, with 12 bases between. This CDR3 reads CATRRDGNQPQHF. The CDR3 bases are TGTGCCACCCGCAGGGATGGCAATCAGCCCCAGCATTTT.

The chain recombines TRBV9 with TRBJ2-3; possible D gene TRBD2, 6 bases. The germline V gene encodes CDR1 SGDLS and CDR2 YYNGEE. The CDR3 spans 16 residues. V was clipped by 0 bases and J by 5 bases, with 16 bases between them. CDR3: CASSVGGILGIDTQYF. As DNA, the CDR3 is TGTGCCAGCAGCGTAGGCGGGATTCTGGGAATAGATACGCAGTATTTT.

J is TRBJ2-3 and V is TRBV10-3, with 9 bases lining up with TRBD2. Germline lookup yields CDR1 ENHRY and CDR2 SYGVKD. V shed 6 bases, J shed 4 bases, and the junction held 8 bases outside the gene matches. The CDR3 covers 15 residues. The CDR3, as DNA: TGTGCCATCAGAGACGTAGCGGGAGCGGCAGATACGCAGTATTTT. Amino acids: CAIRDVAGAADTQYF.

This chain joins TRBV12-3 or TRBV12-4 and TRBJ2-1, with D perhaps matching TRBD2 (5 bases). The CDR3 extends over 13 amino acids. Deletions cut 7 bases from V and 5 bases from J, with 12 bases between. The CDR3 protein is CASTIRGDNEQFF. The CDR3 DNA is TGTGCCAGCACTATCCGGGGTGACAATGAGCAGTTCTTC.

The chain is built from TRBV5-1 and TRBJ1-4; 8 nucleotides match TRBD1. V shed 3 bases and J 1 base; nucleotides not matched to a gene: 8. Germline V gives CDR1 SGHRS, CDR2 YFSETQ. The length of the CDR3 is 17 residues. CDR3: CASSSIRGLGTNEKLFF. The CDR3 coding sequence is TGCGCCAGCAGCTCAATCAGGGGGCTGGGAACTAATGAAAAACTGTTTTTT. Using reference TRBV5-1 and TRBJ1-4 for the parts outside the CDR3, the full variable domain is KAGVTQTPRYLIKTRGQQVTLSCSPISGHRSVSWYQQTPGQGLQFLFEYFSETQRNKGNFPGRFSGRQFSNSRSEMNVSTLELGDSALYLCASSSIRGLGTNEKLFFGSGTQLSVL.

The chain carries TRBV28 and TRBJ1-5; 7 positions agree with TRBD1. This CDR3 comprises 15 residues. Germline assignment: CDR1 MDHEN and CDR2 SYDVKM. Germline trimming cut 1 base from V and 2 bases from J; bases unmatched to any gene: 2. The CDR3 sequence: CASSLSTGGNQPQHF. CDR3 DNA: TGTGCCAGCAGTTTATCAACAGGGGGCAATCAGCCCCAGCATTTT. The full variable domain, with the rest looked up from reference TRBV28 and TRBJ1-5, is DVKVTQSSRYLVKRTGEKVFLECVQDMDHENMFWYRQDPGLGLRLIYFSYDVKMKEKGDIPEGYSVSREKKERFSLILESASTNQTSMYLCASSLSTGGNQPQHFGDGTRLSIL.

The CDR3 protein is CASSEGLASLGETQYF. CDR3 sequence (DNA): TGTGCCAGCAGCGAGGGACTAGCGTCGCTCGGAGAGACCCAGTACTTC. V usage is TRBV9 and J usage is TRBJ2-5; the match to TRBD2 covers 10 bases. V dropped 3 bases and J dropped 4; count of bases not matched to a gene: 9. This CDR3 region has 16 residues. The germline V gene encodes CDR1 SGDLS and CDR2 YYNGEE.

The V and J genes are TRBV4-2 and TRBJ2-5; 11 positions match TRBD2. V shed 2 bases, J shed 4 bases, and the junction held 3 bases outside the gene matches. The CDR3 sequence is 15 residues long. Germline values: CDR1 LGHNA, CDR2 YNFKEQ. This chain's CDR3 is CASSQPLAGGETQYF. As DNA, the CDR3 is TGTGCCAGCAGCCAACCCCTAGCGGGAGGAGAGACCCAGTACTTC.

The rearrangement joins TRBV5-1 to TRBJ2-7; the D is unclear. The CDR3 runs 14 residues. Trimming removed 5 bases from V and 1 base from J, with 13 bases in between. Germline lookup yields CDR1 SGHRS and CDR2 YFSETQ. The CDR3: CASSIGDLSYEQYF. DNA for the CDR3: TGCGCCAGCAGTATTGGCGACTTGTCCTACGAGCAGTACTTC.

The rearrangement uses TRBV5-1 and TRBJ1-1; 7 bases are shared with TRBD1. Per the germline V gene, CDR1 is SGHRS and CDR2 is YFSETQ. This CDR3 has 14 amino acids. With V trimmed by 2 bases and J by 5 bases, 6 bases remained unmatched. The CDR3 region is CASSLQGMGTEAFF. The DNA for the CDR3 is TGCGCCAGCAGCTTACAGGGGATGGGGACTGAAGCTTTCTTT.

The chain recombines TRBV19 with TRBJ2-5; perhaps TRBD2 as D (6 bases). Germline CDR1 and CDR2: LNHDA and SQIVND (reference sequence). The CDR3 runs to 14 residues. Trimming stripped 6 bases from V and 1 base from J, with 12 bases between. CDR3 residues: CASRTRLGQETQYF. The CDR3 DNA sequence: TGTGCCAGTAGAACCCGACTAGGCCAAGAGACCCAGTACTTC.

The chain employs TRBV28 and TRBJ1-2; D possibly corresponds to TRBD1 (5 bases). CDR3 length: 13 residues. CDR1 is MDHEN, CDR2 SYDVKM, per germline. The V end was cut by 6 bases, the J end by 4 bases, with 12 bases between. CDR3 protein: CASSGGTTYGYTF. The CDR3 bases are TGTGCCAGCAGCGGCGGGACTACCTATGGCTACACCTTC.

The rearrangement joins TRBV13 to TRBJ1-1; 7 positions agree with TRBD1. This CDR3 region has 17 residues. The V gene end was trimmed by 5 bases and the J gene end by 0 bases; junction bases not matched to a gene: 12. Germline CDR1 reads PRHDT; CDR2 reads FYEKMQ (reference sequence). CDR3: CASSRTTGTAMNTEAFF. The CDR3 DNA follows: TGTGCCAGCAGCCGAACAACCGGGACAGCTATGAACACTGAAGCTTTCTTT. Using reference TRBV13 and TRBJ1-1 for the parts outside the CDR3, the full variable domain is AAGVIQSPRHLIKEKRETATLKCYPIPRHDTVYWYQQGPGQDPQFLISFYEKMQSDKGSIPDRFSAQQFSDYHSELNMSSLELGDSALYFCASSRTTGTAMNTEAFFGQGTRLTVV.

V usage is TRBV19 and J usage is TRBJ2-1, with TRBD2 identical over 7 bases. The V gene's germline CDR1 is LNHDA and CDR2 SQIVND (reference sequence). V shed 4 bases, J shed 5 bases, and the junction held 11 bases outside the gene matches. The CDR3 spans 16 residues. CDR3 residues: CASSNLAVPINNEQFF. The CDR3 coding sequence is TGTGCCAGTAGTAACCTAGCGGTCCCCATAAACAATGAGCAGTTCTTC.

The V gene is TRBV19, the J gene TRBJ1-5; D might be TRBD1 (6 bases). The germline gives CDR1 LNHDA, CDR2 SQIVND (reference sequence). CDR3 length: 15 residues. V dropped 3 bases and J dropped 3 bases, with 12 bases sitting between them. This CDR3 reads CASSIVGGFNQPQHF. CDR3 DNA: TGTGCCAGTAGTATTGTTGGGGGCTTCAATCAGCCCCAGCATTTT.

This clone was observed once. This chain links TRBV6-1 with TRBJ2-7, with a tentative D call TRBD2 (6 bases). Germline V CDR1 and CDR2: MNHNS, SASEGT. The germline V and J ends were trimmed by 2 bases and 1 base, with 12 bases remaining between them. This CDR3 has 15 amino acids. CDR3 sequence reads: CASSEWDSPSYEQYF. Written as DNA, the CDR3 is TGTGCCAGCAGTGAATGGGACTCCCCTTCCTACGAGCAGTACTTC.

This chain uses TRBV27 with TRBJ2-6; TRBD1 matches at 9 bases. This CDR3 contains 17 residues. The trim removed 5 bases at V and 1 base at J, leaving 6 bases unmatched. Per germline, CDR1 MNHEY and CDR2 SMNVEV (reference sequence). The CDR3 DNA reads as TGTGCCAGCAGTATACAGGGGGCGCTTTCTGGGGCCAACGTCCTGACTTTC. It yields the protein CASSIQGALSGANVLTF. Using reference TRBV27 and TRBJ2-6 for the parts outside the CDR3, the full variable domain is EAQVTQNPRYLITVTGKKLTVTCSQNMNHEYMSWYRQDPGLGLRQIYYSMNVEVTDKGDVPEGYKVSRKEKRNFPLILESPSPNQTSLYFCASSIQGALSGANVLTFGAGSRLTVL.

V usage is TRBV10-3 and J usage is TRBJ1-1; 8 positions agree with TRBD1. Trimming cost V 5 bases and J 2 bases; bases outside gene matches: 7. The CDR3 loop spans 15 amino acids. CDR1 is ENHRY and CDR2 is SYGVKD in the germline V gene. The CDR3 nucleotides are TGTGCCATCAGTATCAAGCAGGGGGCTAACACTGAAGCTTTCTTT. Its translation: CAISIKQGANTEAFF.

The J gene is TRBJ1-2, the V gene TRBV6-5, with D unclear. V was cut by 5 bases and J by 6 bases, with 10 bases left in between. The CDR3 is 12 amino acids. The germline gives CDR1 MNHEY, CDR2 SVGAGI. The CDR3: CASSRDNDGYTF. DNA of the CDR3: TGTGCCAGCAGTCGAGACAACGATGGCTACACCTTC.

This chain uses TRBV27 with TRBJ1-4; 12 bases line up with TRBD1. The CDR3 sequence is 18 residues long. The V and J ends lost 1 base and 0 bases, in that order; junction bases with no gene match: 3. The germline gives CDR1 MNHEY, CDR2 SMNVEV (reference sequence). CDR3 in amino acids: CASSLYGTGGATNEKLFF. CDR3 sequence (DNA): TGTGCCAGCAGTTTATACGGGACAGGGGGCGCAACTAATGAAAAACTGTTTTTT.

The chain recombines TRBV9 with TRBJ1-4; TRBD1 agrees at 8 bases. The CDR3 has 15 residues. Germline trimming cut 3 bases from V and 4 bases from J; bases unmatched to any gene: 5. Germline values: CDR1 SGDLS, CDR2 YYNGEE. CDR3 in DNA: TGTGCCAGCAGCGCTAGGACAGGGTTTAATGAAAAACTGTTTTTT. This translates into CASSARTGFNEKLFF. Full variable domain (rest looked up from reference TRBV9 and TRBJ1-4): DSGVTQTPKHLITATGQRVTLRCSPRSGDLSVYWYQQSLDQGLQFLIQYYNGEERAKGNILERFSAQQFPDLHSELNLSSLELGDSALYFCASSARTGFNEKLFFGSGTQLSVL.

The chain couples TRBV12-3 or TRBV12-4 to TRBJ1-1; unclear D gene. Trimming cost V 6 bases and J 1 base, with 9 bases left between them. CDR3 size: 13 residues. The CDR3 nucleotides read TGTGCCAGCAGCCCACAACAGAACACTGAAGCTTTCTTT. It yields the protein CASSPQQNTEAFF.

The rearrangement uses TRBV25-1 and TRBJ1-1, with no clear D. The CDR3 has 12 residues. Germline-derived CDR1 and CDR2 are MGHDK and SYGVNS. Deletions cut 2 bases from V and 5 bases from J, with 6 bases between. The CDR3 spells CASSEEGTEAFF. CDR3 bases: TGTGCCAGCAGTGAAGAGGGTACTGAAGCTTTCTTT.

The J gene is TRBJ2-7, the V gene TRBV10-3; 8 bases fit TRBD1. V was pared by 4 bases and J by 6 bases, with 5 bases of the junction left unmatched. The CDR3 runs 13 residues. Germline V lookup: CDR1 ENHRY, CDR2 SYGVKD. Written as DNA, the CDR3 is TGTGCCATCAGTGGGGACAGGACACGCGAGCAGTACTTC. This translates into CAISGDRTREQYF.